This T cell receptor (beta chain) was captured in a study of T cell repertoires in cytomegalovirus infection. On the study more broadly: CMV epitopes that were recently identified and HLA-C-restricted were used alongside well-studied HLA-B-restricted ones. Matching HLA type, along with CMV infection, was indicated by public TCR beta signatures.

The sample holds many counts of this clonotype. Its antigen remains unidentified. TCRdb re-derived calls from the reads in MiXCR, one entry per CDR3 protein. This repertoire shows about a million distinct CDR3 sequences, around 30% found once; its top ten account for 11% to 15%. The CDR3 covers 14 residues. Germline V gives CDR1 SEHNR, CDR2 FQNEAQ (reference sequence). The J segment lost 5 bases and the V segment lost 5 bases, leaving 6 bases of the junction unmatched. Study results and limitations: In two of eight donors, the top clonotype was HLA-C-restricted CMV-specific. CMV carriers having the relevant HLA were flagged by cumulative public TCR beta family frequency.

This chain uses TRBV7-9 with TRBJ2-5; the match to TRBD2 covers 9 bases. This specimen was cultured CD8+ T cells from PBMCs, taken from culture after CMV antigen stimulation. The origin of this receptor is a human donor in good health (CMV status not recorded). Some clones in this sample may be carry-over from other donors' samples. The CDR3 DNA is TGTGCCAGCAGCCAGCGGGGGGTCATGGAGACCCAGTACTTC. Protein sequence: CASSQRGVMETQYF.